This T cell receptor beta chain was identified during a study of long-term antiretroviral therapy in people with HIV. Study-wide findings and caveats: Gathering of blood took place between about 2004 and 2017, possibly under older ART regimens. ART adherence, viral resistance and therapy changes were undocumented.

Running of the v3.0 immunoSEQ assay took place at survey level. Sequencing aimed to cover roughly 40,000-55,000 T-cell genomes per sample. Profiled with immunoSEQ multiplex PCR; TCRdb holds only in-frame clones, not every one. The sample consists of 24,000 or so clones, roughly 93% of them appearing once. Researchers secured at least one pre-ART and at least two post-ART PBMC samples from each donor. In the case of this clone: Its antigen is still unknown.

This CDR3 region has 16 residues. CDR1 and CDR2 from the germline V gene are KGHSH and LQKENI. V dropped 0 bases and J dropped 2 bases, with 11 bases sitting between them. The chain employs TRBV18 and TRBJ1-3; TRBD1 might be the D (5 bases). This receptor was identified in a middle-aged woman with HIV. The sample was unsorted PBMCs, taken 7.6 years after starting antiretroviral therapy. The CDR3 DNA sequence: TGTGCCAGCTCACCACCTGGAGGGACGGCTGGAAACACCATATATTTT. Its protein product is CASSPPGGTAGNTIYF.